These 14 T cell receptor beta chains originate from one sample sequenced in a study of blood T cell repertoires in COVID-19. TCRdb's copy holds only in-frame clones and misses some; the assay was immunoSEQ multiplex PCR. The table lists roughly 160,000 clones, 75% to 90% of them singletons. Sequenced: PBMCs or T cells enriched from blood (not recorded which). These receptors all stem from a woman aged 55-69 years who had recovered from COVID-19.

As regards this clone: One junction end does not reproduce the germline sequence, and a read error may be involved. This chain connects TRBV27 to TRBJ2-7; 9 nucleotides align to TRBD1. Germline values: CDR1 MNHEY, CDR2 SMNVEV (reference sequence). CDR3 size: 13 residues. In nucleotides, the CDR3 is TGTGCCAGCAGTCGGAACGGACAGGGGCTACCTCGTTTC. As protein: CASSRNGQGLPRF.

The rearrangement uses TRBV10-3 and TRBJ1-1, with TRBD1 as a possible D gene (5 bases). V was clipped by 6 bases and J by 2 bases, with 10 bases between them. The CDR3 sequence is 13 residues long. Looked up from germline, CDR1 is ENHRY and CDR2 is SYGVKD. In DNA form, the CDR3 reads TGTGCCATCAGCTTCGACAGAAACACTGAAGCTTTCTTT. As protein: CAISFDRNTEAFF.

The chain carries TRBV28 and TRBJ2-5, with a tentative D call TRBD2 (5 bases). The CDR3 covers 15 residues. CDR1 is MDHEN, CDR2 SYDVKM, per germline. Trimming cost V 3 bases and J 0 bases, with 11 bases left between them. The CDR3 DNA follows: TGTGCCAGCAGTTTTGGAGGTGTGTACCAAGAGACCCAGTACTTC. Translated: CASSFGGVYQETQYF.

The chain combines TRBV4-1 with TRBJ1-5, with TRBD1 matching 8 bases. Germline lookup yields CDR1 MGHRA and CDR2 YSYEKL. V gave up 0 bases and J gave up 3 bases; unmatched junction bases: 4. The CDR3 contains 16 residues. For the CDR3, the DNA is TGCGCCAGCAGCCAAGAAGGGACAGGAGTCAATCAGCCCCAGCATTTT. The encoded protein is CASSQEGTGVNQPQHF.

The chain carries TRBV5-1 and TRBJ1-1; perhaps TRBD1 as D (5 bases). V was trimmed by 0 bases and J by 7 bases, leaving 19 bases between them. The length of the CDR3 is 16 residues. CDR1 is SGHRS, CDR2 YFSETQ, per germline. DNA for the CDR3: TGCGCCAGCAGCTTGGGAGTAGGGGAACTTAGGGGTGAAGCTTTCTTT. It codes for CASSLGVGELRGEAFF.

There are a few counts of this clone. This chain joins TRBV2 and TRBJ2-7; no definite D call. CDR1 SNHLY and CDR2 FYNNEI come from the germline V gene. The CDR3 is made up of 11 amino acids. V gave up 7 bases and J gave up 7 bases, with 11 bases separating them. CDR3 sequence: CASKYAQEQYF. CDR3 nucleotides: TGTGCCAGCAAATATGCCCAGGAGCAGTACTTC.

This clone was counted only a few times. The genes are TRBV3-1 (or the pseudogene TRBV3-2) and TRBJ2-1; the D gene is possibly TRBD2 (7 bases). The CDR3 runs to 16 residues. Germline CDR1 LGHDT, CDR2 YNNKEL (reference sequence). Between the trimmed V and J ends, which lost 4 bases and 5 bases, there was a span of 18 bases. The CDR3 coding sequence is TGTGCCAGCAGCCCGGGGGCGGGAGAAGTCGACAATGAGCAGTTCTTC. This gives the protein CASSPGAGEVDNEQFF.

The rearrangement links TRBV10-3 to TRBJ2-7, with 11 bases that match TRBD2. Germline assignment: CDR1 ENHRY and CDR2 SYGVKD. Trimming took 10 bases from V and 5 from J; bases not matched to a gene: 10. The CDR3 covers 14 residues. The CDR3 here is CATGQTSGMDEQYF. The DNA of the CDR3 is TGTGCCACCGGACAGACTAGCGGGATGGACGAGCAGTACTTC.

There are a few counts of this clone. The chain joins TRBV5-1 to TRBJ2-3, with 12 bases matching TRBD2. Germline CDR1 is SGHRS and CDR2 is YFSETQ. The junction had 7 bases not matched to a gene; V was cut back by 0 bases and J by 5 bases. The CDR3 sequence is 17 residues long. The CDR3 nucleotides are TGCGCCAGCAGCTTGGCGGCTAGCGGGGGGGCGCTAGATACGCAGTATTTT. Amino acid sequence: CASSLAASGGALDTQYF.

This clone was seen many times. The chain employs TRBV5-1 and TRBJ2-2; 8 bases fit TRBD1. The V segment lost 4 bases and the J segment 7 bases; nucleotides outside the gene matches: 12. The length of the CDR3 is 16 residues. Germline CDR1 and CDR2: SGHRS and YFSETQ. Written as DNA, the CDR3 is TGCGCCAGCAGCCCTATACTCGCAGGGGGCGGCGGGGAGCTGTTTTTT. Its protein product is CASSPILAGGGGELFF. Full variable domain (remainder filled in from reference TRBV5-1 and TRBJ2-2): KAGVTQTPRYLIKTRGQQVTLSCSPISGHRSVSWYQQTPGQGLQFLFEYFSETQRNKGNFPGRFSGRQFSNSRSEMNVSTLELGDSALYLCASSPILAGGGGELFFGEGSRLTVL.

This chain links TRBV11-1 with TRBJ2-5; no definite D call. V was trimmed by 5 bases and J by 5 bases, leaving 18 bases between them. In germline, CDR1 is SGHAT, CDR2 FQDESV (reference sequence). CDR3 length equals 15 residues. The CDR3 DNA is TGTGCCAGCAGCCAGAACCCGACAATCAGGGAGACCCAGTACTTC. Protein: CASSQNPTIRETQYF.

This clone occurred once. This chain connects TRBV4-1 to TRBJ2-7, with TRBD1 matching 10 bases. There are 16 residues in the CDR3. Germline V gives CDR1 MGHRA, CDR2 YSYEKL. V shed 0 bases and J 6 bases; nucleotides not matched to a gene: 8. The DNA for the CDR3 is TGCGCCAGCAGCCAAGACCTTGGGACAGGGGAGGCCGAGCAGTACTTC. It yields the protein CASSQDLGTGEAEQYF.

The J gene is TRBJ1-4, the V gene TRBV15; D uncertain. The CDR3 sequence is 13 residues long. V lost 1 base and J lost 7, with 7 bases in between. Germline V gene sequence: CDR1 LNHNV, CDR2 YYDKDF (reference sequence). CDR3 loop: CATSRVLGEKLFF. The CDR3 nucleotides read TGTGCCACCAGCAGAGTCCTCGGTGAAAAACTGTTTTTT.

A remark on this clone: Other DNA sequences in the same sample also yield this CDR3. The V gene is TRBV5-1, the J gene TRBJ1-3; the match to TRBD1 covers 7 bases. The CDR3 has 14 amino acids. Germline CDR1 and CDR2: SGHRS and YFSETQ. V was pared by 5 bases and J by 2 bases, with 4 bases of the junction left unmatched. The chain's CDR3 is CASRLGGPGNTIYF. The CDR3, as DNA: TGCGCCAGCAGACTAGGGGGCCCTGGAAACACCATATATTTT.